This TCR beta chain comes out of a study of blood T cell repertoires in COVID-19. Whole-study context: Some COVID-19 samples were acute and others convalescent; all came from the United States, Italy and Spain. T cells, B-cell-depleted T cells, or PBMCs supplied cDNA or gDNA.

Here immunoSEQ multiplex PCR was the method, and the copy in TCRdb shows in-frame clones only, minus some. This sample carries about 38,000 clones, around four fifths of them seen once, and the ten largest clones take 4.8%. The germline V and J ends were trimmed by 7 bases and 13 bases, with 17 bases remaining between them. CDR1 is MDHEN and CDR2 is SYDVKM in the germline V gene. There are 13 residues in the CDR3. Specimen: peripheral blood. The V gene is TRBV28, the J gene TRBJ1-6; D not certain. This TCR was sampled from a man aged 50 to 59 with active COVID-19. The CDR3 is CASTAQTDLPLHF. In DNA, the CDR3 is TGTGCCAGCACCGCACAGACGGATCTCCCCCTCCACTTT.